This TCR beta chain came from a study of beta chain features in type 1 diabetes. The ends were cut back, 0 bases at V and 4 bases at J, with 10 bases in the middle. Germline V gene sequence: CDR1 LGHNA, CDR2 YNFKEQ. The CDR3 consists of 16 residues. The authors reverse transcribed all of the isolated RNA, so sequencing captured expressed TCRB transcripts. Here immunoSEQ multiplex PCR was the method, and the copy in TCRdb shows in-frame clones only, minus some. The table shows roughly 140,000 clones, with approximately 12% occurring only once. Input material: central memory CD4+ T cells from blood. The sequence was collected from a man younger than 35 in good health. The chain links TRBV4-2 to TRBJ2-6, with D unclear. In nucleotides, the CDR3 is TGTGCCAGCAGCCAAGATGGTCCGCGGGGGGCCAACGTCCTGACTTTC. Its translation: CASSQDGPRGANVLTF.